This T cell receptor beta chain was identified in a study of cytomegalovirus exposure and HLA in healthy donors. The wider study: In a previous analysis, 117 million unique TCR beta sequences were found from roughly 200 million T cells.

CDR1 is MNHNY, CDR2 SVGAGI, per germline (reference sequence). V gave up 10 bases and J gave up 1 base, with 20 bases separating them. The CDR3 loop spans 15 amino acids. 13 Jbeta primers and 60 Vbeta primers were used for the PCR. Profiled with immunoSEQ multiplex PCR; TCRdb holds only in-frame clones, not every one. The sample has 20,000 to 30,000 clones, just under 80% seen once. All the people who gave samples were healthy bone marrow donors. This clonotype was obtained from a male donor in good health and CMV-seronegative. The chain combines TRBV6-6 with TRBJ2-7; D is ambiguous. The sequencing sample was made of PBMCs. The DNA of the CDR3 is TGTGCCACTCTCAGGCAAGGATTAGAGTCCTACGAGCAGTACTTC. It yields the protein CATLRQGLESYEQYF.